This entry concerns a single TCR beta chain. The sample originates from a study of patients and donors after allogeneic stem cell transplantation. The V end was cut by 4 bases, the J end by 2 bases, with 15 bases between. The CDR3 length is 15 residues. The germline V gene has CDR1 SGHRS and CDR2 YFSETQ. TCRdb fed the RT-PCR reads into MiXCR, producing one record per CDR3 protein. The sample carries tens of thousands of distinct CDR3 sequences, about 30% recorded once. This receptor was obtained from a human donor who was either an allogeneic HSCT recipient or a stem cell or donor lymphocyte infusion donor (not recorded which). It is not recorded whose cells these are; they may come from a transplant donor. V usage is TRBV5-1 and J usage is TRBJ2-5, with D possibly matching TRBD1 (5 bases). The sequencing sample was made of blood, either unsorted or a sorted T cell fraction (not recorded which). CDR3 in amino acids: CASSPTVTAQETQYF. CDR3 in DNA: TGCGCCAGCAGCCCGACTGTGACAGCGCAAGAGACCCAGTACTTC.